These 30 T cell receptor beta chains were all obtained from the same sample, sequenced in a study of CD8+ T cells in alopecia areata. Stated treatment: oral pan-JAK inhibitor, 5-10 mg twice daily. Extraction and reverse transcription of RNA yielded cDNA as the sequencing template. Libraries were prepared by immunoSEQ multiplex PCR; TCRdb keeps only in-frame clonotypes and omits some of them. The repertoire holds around 300,000 clones, with about 62% as singletons. Sequences were derived from CD4+ T cells sorted from blood, sampled at approximately week 52, from a patient treated with tofacitinib. These TCRs come from a human donor with alopecia areata.

The V call is TRBV5-1, the J call TRBJ2-5, with D hard to call. V lost 0 bases and J 1 base, leaving 16 bases between the germline ends. The CDR3 has 17 amino acids. Germline-derived CDR1 and CDR2 are SGHRS and YFSETQ. The CDR3 loop is CASSLGAAPSTQETQYF. The CDR3 DNA reads TGCGCCAGCAGCTTGGGGGCAGCTCCCAGCACCCAAGAGACCCAGTACTTC.

The rearrangement links TRBV27 to TRBJ1-2; the D gene is possibly TRBD1 (6 bases). CDR1 and CDR2 from the germline V gene are MNHEY and SMNVEV (reference sequence). This CDR3 spans 14 amino acids. The V gene lost 5 bases and the J gene lost 1 base, with 11 bases spanning the gap. The CDR3 loop reads CASSADRFNYGYTF. Written as DNA, the CDR3 is TGTGCCAGCAGTGCCGACAGGTTTAACTATGGCTACACCTTC.

The V and J genes are TRBV5-1 and TRBJ2-7; 8 nucleotides match TRBD1. Germline loops: CDR1 SGHRS, CDR2 YFSETQ. The CDR3 length is 17 residues. Trimming took 3 bases from V and 5 from J; bases not matched to a gene: 16. CDR3 residues: CASSSSPGQAPIHEQYF. The CDR3 bases are TGCGCCAGCAGCTCATCACCGGGACAGGCTCCGATACACGAGCAGTACTTC.

The J gene is TRBJ2-5, the V gene TRBV5-1; no firm D call. Germline lookup yields CDR1 SGHRS and CDR2 YFSETQ. The germline V and J ends were trimmed by 2 bases and 1 base, with 9 bases remaining between them. This CDR3 spans 14 amino acids. Written as DNA, the CDR3 is TGCGCCAGCAGCTTAATCGATATCCAAGAGACCCAGTACTTC. It is translated as CASSLIDIQETQYF.

V is TRBV7-2 and J is TRBJ2-5, with D tentatively TRBD1 or TRBD2 (5 bases each). The CDR3 sequence is 14 residues long. CDR1 is SGHTA, CDR2 FQGNSA, per germline. The V end was cut by 5 bases, the J end by 5 bases, with 15 bases between. CDR3 amino acids: CASSGGPSQETQYF. CDR3 DNA: TGTGCCAGCAGCGGGGGACCCAGCCAGGAGACCCAGTACTTC.

The chain carries TRBV15 and TRBJ2-3, with TRBD2 matching over 10 bases. The CDR3 sequence is 20 residues long. The germline V gene encodes CDR1 LNHNV and CDR2 YYDKDF (reference sequence). V shed 0 bases, J shed 5 bases, and the junction held 17 bases outside the gene matches. The CDR3: CATSRDMGRLIAGGEDTQYF. Written as DNA, the CDR3 is TGTGCCACCAGCAGAGATATGGGCCGACTTATAGCGGGGGGTGAAGATACGCAGTATTTT.

In this sample, this clone turned up a few times. The gene calls are TRBV23-1 and TRBJ2-3, with D perhaps TRBD1 or TRBD2 (5 bases each). Being an ORF, TRBV23-1 has a function that is uncertain. V was trimmed by 0 bases and J by 8 bases, leaving 12 bases between them. The CDR3 extends over 14 amino acids. The CDR3 DNA sequence: TGCGCCAGCAGTCAATCGAGAGGGGACGCTACGCAGTATTTT. Protein sequence: CASSQSRGDATQYF.

The chain recombines TRBV20-1 with TRBJ1-2; D unresolved. This CDR3 region has 11 residues. V shed 4 bases and J shed 6 bases, with 9 bases lying between them. Germline CDR1 is DFQATT and CDR2 is SNEGSKA (reference sequence). CDR3 region: CSAKGWDGYTF. The CDR3 region has the DNA TGCAGTGCTAAAGGATGGGATGGCTACACCTTC.

This chain links TRBV10-3 with TRBJ2-6; 10 nucleotides match TRBD1. Germline values: CDR1 ENHRY, CDR2 SYGVKD. The J segment lost 4 bases and the V segment lost 4 bases, leaving 10 bases of the junction unmatched. The CDR3 loop spans 18 amino acids. The CDR3 loop is CAISATRDRGFGANVLTF. CDR3 nucleotides: TGTGCCATCAGTGCCACCCGGGACAGGGGATTCGGGGCCAACGTCCTGACTTTC.

The gene calls are TRBV18 and TRBJ2-7; no firm D call. The CDR3 covers 13 residues. Trimming took off 0 bases at V and 5 bases at J, with 8 bases between the two ends. Germline loops: CDR1 KGHSH, CDR2 LQKENI. CDR3 residues: CASSPPSIDEQYF. The DNA for the CDR3 is TGTGCCAGCTCACCACCCTCAATAGACGAGCAGTACTTC.

This rearrangement joins TRBV29-1 to TRBJ1-4; 7 nucleotides line up with TRBD1. Germline trimming cut 6 bases from V and 7 bases from J; bases unmatched to any gene: 11. The CDR3 extends over 14 amino acids. CDR1 is SQVTM and CDR2 is ANQGSEA in the germline V gene. CDR3 amino acids: CSVAGDREFEKLFF. The CDR3 DNA sequence: TGCAGCGTCGCCGGAGACAGGGAGTTTGAAAAACTGTTTTTT.

The J gene is TRBJ2-1, the V gene TRBV29-1; 11 nucleotides match TRBD2. There are 14 residues in the CDR3. Germline CDR1 reads SQVTM; CDR2 reads ANQGSEA. V gave up 2 bases and J gave up 8 bases; unmatched junction bases: 5. The CDR3 reads CSVETSGGPDEQFF. The CDR3 DNA is TGCAGCGTTGAAACTAGCGGGGGACCCGATGAGCAGTTCTTC.

V usage is TRBV7-6 and J usage is TRBJ1-6; TRBD1 matches at 8 bases. The J segment lost 14 bases and the V segment lost 1 base, leaving 7 bases of the junction unmatched. The CDR3 is made up of 14 amino acids. The germline gives CDR1 SGHVS, CDR2 FNYEAQ. The CDR3 DNA reads TGTGCCAGCAGCTTAGGTGGACAGGGATCGGCCCTCCACTTT. It encodes CASSLGGQGSALHF.

V and J are TRBV18 and TRBJ1-5; D is undetermined. The CDR3 is made up of 14 amino acids. Trimming pared 2 bases from V and 3 bases from J, leaving 8 bases between. Looked up from germline, CDR1 is KGHSH and CDR2 is LQKENI. The CDR3 sequence is CASSPGSDNQPQHF. CDR3 nucleotides: TGTGCCAGCTCACCAGGCAGTGACAATCAGCCCCAGCATTTT.

This clone came up a few times. The CDR3 DNA reads TGTGCCAGCCACTCCGCTAGCGGGGGTTCAGATACGCAGTATTTT. Amino acids: CASHSASGGSDTQYF. V usage is TRBV11-2 and J usage is TRBJ2-3, with 10 bases matching TRBD2. The CDR3 covers 15 residues. The ends lost 8 bases at V and 4 bases at J; junction bases unmatched: 9. Germline CDR1 is SGHAT and CDR2 is FQNNGV.

This chain joins TRBV6-6 and TRBJ1-1; D is unclear. In germline, CDR1 is MNHNY, CDR2 SVGAGI (reference sequence). CDR3 size: 13 residues. V dropped 7 bases and J dropped 1 base, with 10 bases sitting between them. DNA for the CDR3: TGTGCCAGCAAGCCGGGAGAGAACACTGAAGCTTTCTTT. Its translation is CASKPGENTEAFF.

This clone has more than one count but fewer than ten. The chain employs TRBV4-1 and TRBJ2-5; 8 nucleotides align to TRBD1. The ends lost 1 base at V and 5 bases at J; junction bases unmatched: 6. Germline CDR1 MGHRA, CDR2 YSYEKL. CDR3 length: 15 amino acids. CDR3 in amino acids: CASSQGTGLPETQYF. In DNA, the CDR3 is TGCGCCAGCAGCCAAGGGACAGGGCTGCCGGAGACCCAGTACTTC.

This chain connects TRBV29-1 to TRBJ1-2, with no clear D. The V and J ends lost 2 bases and 4 bases respectively, with 5 bases between them. The germline V gene encodes CDR1 SQVTM and CDR2 ANQGSEA. The CDR3 sequence is 11 residues long. CDR3 coding DNA: TGCAGCGTTGAATCGCTCTATGGCTACACCTTC. It specifies CSVESLYGYTF.

In its sample, this clone was seen a few times. This CDR3 is CASRTDSGNTEAFF. As DNA, the CDR3 is TGTGCCAGCAGAACGGACAGCGGGAACACTGAAGCTTTCTTT. The chain has TRBV2 and TRBJ1-1, with D possibly being TRBD1 (6 bases). The CDR3 runs to 14 residues. The V gene's germline CDR1 is SNHLY and CDR2 FYNNEI. V lost 6 bases and J lost 1, with 12 bases in between.

The chain links TRBV5-6 to TRBJ1-6, with no clear D. Germline CDR1 and CDR2: SGHDT and YYEEEE. This CDR3 has 13 amino acids. Between the trimmed V and J ends, which lost 3 bases and 10 bases, there was a span of 11 bases. CDR3 sequence: CASSSRPTSPLHF. CDR3 bases: TGTGCCAGCAGCTCCCGGCCCACATCACCCCTCCACTTT.

The rearrangement joins TRBV19 to TRBJ1-2; unclear D gene. The germline V gene encodes CDR1 LNHDA and CDR2 SQIVND (reference sequence). This CDR3 contains 14 residues. Deletions cut 3 bases from V and 7 bases from J, with 15 bases between. The DNA for the CDR3 is TGTGCCAGTAGTATCGTCCCACCTGGAGGTGGCTACACCTTC. This gives the protein CASSIVPPGGGYTF.

In this sample, this clone turned up once. The V gene is TRBV6-5, the J gene TRBJ2-2; D uncertain. Germline lookup yields CDR1 MNHEY and CDR2 SVGAGI. The CDR3 has 11 amino acids. V gave up 6 bases and J gave up 10 bases, with 9 bases separating them. This CDR3 reads CASRGVKELFF. CDR3 bases: TGTGCCAGCAGAGGCGTGAAGGAGCTGTTTTTT.

This chain uses TRBV5-6 with TRBJ1-1; D uncertain. The V end lost 0 bases, the J end lost 4 bases, and 13 bases lay between the germline ends. CDR1 is SGHDT and CDR2 is YYEEEE in the germline V gene. This CDR3 contains 15 residues. In nucleotides, the CDR3 is TGTGCCAGCAGCTTGGGAAGGGCATTGGTCACTGAAGCTTTCTTT. This translates into CASSLGRALVTEAFF. Together with reference TRBV5-6 and TRBJ1-1, the CDR3 gives the full variable domain: DAGVTQSPTHLIKTRGQQVTLRCSPKSGHDTVSWYQQALGQGPQFIFQYYEEEERQRGNFPDRFSGHQFPNYSSELNVNALLLGDSALYLCASSLGRALVTEAFFGQGTRLTVV.

The rearrangement joins TRBV5-4 to TRBJ1-6; D is unresolved. The V end lost 0 bases, the J end lost 0 bases, and 7 bases lay between the germline ends. The CDR3 is 16 residues long. Germline loops: CDR1 SGHNT, CDR2 YYREEE (reference sequence). The DNA for the CDR3 is TGTGCCAGCAGCTTGGACAAGAGCTCCTATAATTCACCCCTCCACTTT. It yields the protein CASSLDKSSYNSPLHF.

This clone was picked up many times. The chain employs TRBV11-2 and TRBJ2-5, with 8 bases lining up with TRBD2. With V trimmed by 8 bases and J by 0 bases, 8 bases remained unmatched. The CDR3 covers 15 residues. Per germline, CDR1 SGHAT and CDR2 FQNNGV. The CDR3 nucleotides are TGTGCCAGCGGGCCGGGGGGGCCGGACCAAGAGACCCAGTACTTC. Translated, it gives CASGPGGPDQETQYF.

The chain links TRBV30 to TRBJ2-3, with D unclear. With 4 bases removed from V and 5 bases from J, the gap between germline ends came to 7 bases. The V gene's germline CDR1 is GTSNPN and CDR2 SVGIG (reference sequence). This CDR3 has 11 amino acids. In DNA, the CDR3 is TGTGCCTGGACACCTAGAGATACGCAGTATTTT. Its translation is CAWTPRDTQYF.

The chain recombines TRBV5-1 with TRBJ2-5; D perhaps matches TRBD1 (5 bases). This CDR3 comprises 15 residues. The germline V and J ends were trimmed by 7 bases and 5 bases, with 21 bases remaining between them. Per germline, CDR1 SGHRS and CDR2 YFSETQ. The CDR3 reads CASSLSGRAPETQYF. CDR3 coding DNA: TGCGCCAGCTCCCTCTCCGGCAGGGCTCCGGAGACCCAGTACTTC.

In this sample, this clone turned up many times. V gene TRBV5-1 combines with J gene TRBJ1-3, with D possibly matching TRBD1 (5 bases). Germline V gives CDR1 SGHRS, CDR2 YFSETQ. The CDR3 has 15 residues. V was clipped by 4 bases and J by 0 bases, with 11 bases between them. CDR3 protein: CASSLTGHSGNTIYF. For the CDR3, the DNA is TGCGCCAGCAGCCTCACCGGACACTCTGGAAACACCATATATTTT.

DNA for the CDR3: TGTGCCAGCAGCCCTCGACAGGCAACCTTCACAGATACGCAGTATTTT. Translating it yields CASSPRQATFTDTQYF. The chain is built from TRBV25-1 and TRBJ2-3; a possible D gene is TRBD1 (6 bases). This CDR3 region has 16 residues. Trimming removed 6 bases from V and 2 bases from J, with 18 bases in between. Germline lookup yields CDR1 MGHDK and CDR2 SYGVNS.

This clone showed up many times. The chain recombines TRBV11-2 with TRBJ2-3; D gene unclear. The germline V gene encodes CDR1 SGHAT and CDR2 FQNNGV. Trimming pared 1 base from V and 2 bases from J, leaving 10 bases between. This CDR3 has 15 residues. The CDR3 region is CASSLVSETTDTQYF. Here the CDR3 DNA reads TGTGCCAGCAGCTTAGTTTCCGAGACCACAGATACGCAGTATTTT.